These 24 T cell receptor beta chains share one sample of origin, sequenced in a study of cytomegalovirus exposure and HLA in healthy donors. The PCR made use of 60 Vbeta and 13 Jbeta primers. Clones were read by immunoSEQ multiplex PCR, and TCRdb kept only the in-frame ones, dropping some. The sample has about 140,000 clones, under 10% seen once. Sample: PBMCs. These receptors all come from a woman between 40 and 50 years old in good health and CMV-seropositive.

This sequence joins TRBV6-1 and TRBJ1-1; TRBD1 matches 8 bases. V shed 5 bases and J 5 bases; nucleotides not matched to a gene: 7. Germline loops: CDR1 MNHNS, CDR2 SASEGT. The length of the CDR3 is 14 residues. The CDR3 region has the DNA TGTGCCAGCAGTACAGGGGGAGCGGAGACTGAAGCTTTCTTT. It specifies CASSTGGAETEAFF.

There are a few counts of this clone. V gene TRBV6-1 combines with J gene TRBJ1-5, with 7 nucleotides matching TRBD1. Germline V gene sequence: CDR1 MNHNS, CDR2 SASEGT. The CDR3 length is 15 residues. The junction had 15 bases not matched to a gene; V was cut back by 10 bases and J by 6 bases. Here the CDR3 reads CATYPRQGVSQPQHF. DNA for the CDR3: TGTGCCACCTACCCCAGACAGGGTGTAAGTCAGCCCCAGCATTTT.

The chain uses TRBV6-5 and TRBJ2-7; D may be TRBD1 (6 bases). The CDR3 loop spans 12 amino acids. The V gene lost 7 bases and the J gene lost 6 bases, with 13 bases spanning the gap. Germline loops: CDR1 MNHEY, CDR2 SVGAGI. The CDR3 spells CASTRTVGEQYF. CDR3 in DNA: TGTGCCAGCACCCGGACAGTCGGCGAGCAGTACTTC.

This clone was seen more than once but under ten times. The V call is TRBV21-1, the J call TRBJ2-1; TRBD2 is the table's D call, not checked against the DNA. TRBV21-1 constitutes a pseudogene. The CDR3 is 9 residues long. CDR3 nucleotide sequence: TGTGCCACGTACAATGAGCAGTTCTTC. Protein product: CATYNEQFF.

This chain's CDR3 is CATRDTLSNQPQHF. The CDR3 nucleotides read TGTGCCACCCGGGACACTCTTAGCAATCAGCCCCAGCATTTT. V gene TRBV19 combines with J gene TRBJ1-5; D is possibly TRBD1 (6 bases). The germline gives CDR1 LNHDA, CDR2 SQIVND (reference sequence). The CDR3 extends over 14 amino acids. Between the trimmed V and J ends, which lost 10 bases and 0 bases, there was a span of 13 bases.

The rearrangement links TRBV7-2 to TRBJ1-4; D is possibly TRBD1 (6 bases). In germline, CDR1 is SGHTA, CDR2 FQGNSA. The V and J ends lost 6 bases and 8 bases respectively, with 13 bases between them. This CDR3 region has 13 residues. The CDR3 sequence: CASSAGVGEKLFF. The DNA for the CDR3 is TGTGCCAGCAGTGCAGGGGTGGGAGAAAAACTGTTTTTT.

The rearrangement links TRBV5-1 to TRBJ1-2; 11 nucleotides match TRBD1. CDR1 SGHRS and CDR2 YFSETQ come from the germline V gene. Trimming cost V 4 bases and J 8 bases; bases outside gene matches: 4. The CDR3 covers 13 residues. Here the CDR3 DNA reads TGCGCCAGCAGCCACGGGACAGGGGGAGGCTACACCTTC. It is translated as CASSHGTGGGYTF.

A few counts support this clone. The V and J genes are TRBV19 and TRBJ1-1, with TRBD1 matching over 8 bases. V dropped 7 bases and J dropped 5; count of bases not matched to a gene: 9. Germline V gene data show CDR1 as LNHDA and CDR2 as SQIVND (reference sequence). The length of the CDR3 is 14 residues. CDR3 residues: CASNLQGAGTEAFF. The DNA of the CDR3 is TGTGCCAGTAATCTTCAGGGGGCGGGTACTGAAGCTTTCTTT. Full variable domain (rest looked up from reference TRBV19 and TRBJ1-1): DGGITQSPKYLFRKEGQNVTLSCEQNLNHDAMYWYRQDPGQGLRLIYYSQIVNDFQKGDIAEGYSVSREKKESFPLTVTSAQKNPTAFYLCASNLQGAGTEAFFGQGTRLTVV.

At least ten counts were recorded for this clone. This chain uses TRBV10-3 with TRBJ2-3; 8 bases are shared with TRBD1. The V segment lost 4 bases and the J segment 3 bases; nucleotides outside the gene matches: 3. The CDR3 covers 14 residues. CDR1 ENHRY and CDR2 SYGVKD come from the germline V gene. The CDR3 DNA reads as TGTGCCATCAGTGGGACAGGGACAACAGATACGCAGTATTTT. It yields the protein CAISGTGTTDTQYF.

V and J are TRBV2 and TRBJ1-1; 7 bases map to TRBD1. After removal of 7 bases from V and 3 bases from J, the junction contained 8 bases not matched to a gene. CDR1 is SNHLY, CDR2 FYNNEI, per germline. CDR3 size: 14 residues. CDR3 nucleotides: TGTGCCAGCACCGCCGACAGGGTCGACACTGAAGCTTTCTTT. The encoded protein is CASTADRVDTEAFF.

This clone was found a few times. V usage is TRBV6-5 and J usage is TRBJ1-1, with D maybe TRBD1 (6 bases). The CDR3 sequence is 13 residues long. Trimming left V 8 bases short and J 6 bases short, with 16 bases between. Germline V gene data show CDR1 as MNHEY and CDR2 as SVGAGI. CDR3 loop: CASGRGGRAEAFF. As DNA, the CDR3 is TGTGCCAGCGGCAGAGGGGGAAGGGCTGAAGCTTTCTTT.

This clone was seen more than once but under ten times. The chain has TRBV5-1 and TRBJ1-5; D call uncertain. V lost 0 bases and J 4 bases, leaving 5 bases between the germline ends. The CDR3 has 13 amino acids. The germline gives CDR1 SGHRS, CDR2 YFSETQ. The CDR3 loop reads CASSLAGNQPQHF. The CDR3 DNA follows: TGCGCCAGCAGCTTGGCGGGGAATCAGCCCCAGCATTTT.

This chain uses TRBV7-9 with TRBJ2-5; weak D call: TRBD1 (5 bases). CDR1 is SEHNR and CDR2 is FQNEAQ in the germline V gene (reference sequence). V gave up 6 bases and J gave up 5 bases, with 16 bases separating them. The CDR3 loop spans 14 amino acids. CDR3 amino acids: CASSQINRQETQYF. In nucleotides, the CDR3 is TGTGCCAGCAGTCAAATTAACCGACAGGAGACCCAGTACTTC.

A few counts support this clone. The chain uses TRBV19 and TRBJ1-6; a weak D match, TRBD1 (5 bases). CDR1 is LNHDA, CDR2 SQIVND, per germline (reference sequence). The V end lost 4 bases, the J end lost 5 bases, and 12 bases lay between the germline ends. CDR3 length: 15 residues. The CDR3 spells CASSSGDRNNSPLHF. The CDR3 DNA reads as TGTGCCAGTAGTAGCGGGGACCGGAATAATTCACCCCTCCACTTT.

The chain employs TRBV21-1 and TRBJ2-4; TRBD1 reflects the table's D call only, with no check against the DNA. TRBV21-1 is a pseudogene segment. This CDR3 region has 13 residues. The chain's CDR3 is CASGDRQFAGQYF. The CDR3 DNA sequence: TGTGCCAGTGGCGACAGACAATTTGCAGGTCAGTACTTC.

The rearrangement joins TRBV2 to TRBJ2-3, with TRBD2 as a possible D gene (5 bases). This CDR3 has 12 amino acids. V lost 5 bases to trimming and J lost 6 bases, with 9 bases between them. CDR1 SNHLY and CDR2 FYNNEI come from the germline V gene. CDR3 residues: CASSQGLDTQYF. CDR3 in DNA: TGTGCCAGCAGTCAAGGACTGGATACGCAGTATTTT.

The rearrangement links TRBV7-9 to TRBJ2-7; 7 bases match TRBD2. In germline, CDR1 is SEHNR, CDR2 FQNEAQ (reference sequence). The CDR3 sequence is 14 residues long. V lost 3 bases and J lost 3; bases outside the gene matches: 5. In nucleotides, the CDR3 is TGTGCCAGCAGCTTTACAGCGGGAAGCTACGAGCAGTACTTC. Encoded protein: CASSFTAGSYEQYF.

The CDR3 nucleotides read TGTGCCAGTAGACAGGGGATTAACTATGGCTACACCTTC. Protein sequence: CASRQGINYGYTF. The chain joins TRBV2 to TRBJ1-2, with TRBD1 matching over 8 bases. The CDR3 extends over 13 amino acids. Trimming at V came to 9 bases and at J to 1 base, leaving 4 bases not matched to a gene. CDR1 is SNHLY, CDR2 FYNNEI, per germline.

Only a few counts were recorded for this clone. The J gene is TRBJ2-3, the V gene TRBV6-6; tentatively, D is TRBD2 (6 bases). The V end was cut by 2 bases, the J end by 4 bases, with 13 bases between. This CDR3 is 15 amino acids long. Germline V gene lookup returns CDR1 MNHNY and CDR2 SVGAGI (reference sequence). The DNA for the CDR3 is TGTGCCAGCAGTTACGACCCTCTAGCGCCAGATACGCAGTATTTT. Protein: CASSYDPLAPDTQYF.

The sample holds a few counts of this clone. The chain recombines TRBV6-1 with TRBJ1-5; TRBD1 aligns across 10 bases. Trimming at V came to 4 bases and at J to 5 bases, leaving 2 bases not matched to a gene. Looked up from germline, CDR1 is MNHNS and CDR2 is SASEGT. CDR3 length equals 14 residues. CDR3 coding DNA: TGTGCCAGCAGTGGACAGGGGGCTTATCAGCCCCAGCATTTT. Residues: CASSGQGAYQPQHF.

V and J are TRBV5-1 and TRBJ1-3; weak D call: TRBD1 (5 bases). CDR1 SGHRS and CDR2 YFSETQ come from the germline V gene. The CDR3 is 13 residues long. The V and J ends lost 3 bases and 4 bases respectively, with 8 bases between them. CDR3 sequence reads: CASSSRQGNTIYF. The CDR3 DNA sequence: TGCGCCAGCAGCTCCCGACAGGGAAACACCATATATTTT.

This clone has only a few counts. The chain links TRBV6-4 to TRBJ1-5, with 7 positions matching TRBD1. CDR3 length: 18 residues. Looked up from germline, CDR1 is MRHNA and CDR2 is SNTAGT. V shed 6 bases and J 2 bases; nucleotides not matched to a gene: 16. The CDR3 sequence: CASRRRDSRPCRNQPQHF. The CDR3 DNA reads as TGTGCCAGCAGACGCCGGGACAGCAGACCTTGTCGCAATCAGCCCCAGCATTTT.

This clone came up a few times. V is TRBV2 and J is TRBJ1-2; the match to TRBD1 covers 10 bases. Trimming at V came to 6 bases and at J to 1 base, leaving 5 bases not matched to a gene. CDR1 SNHLY and CDR2 FYNNEI come from the germline V gene. The CDR3 covers 15 residues. DNA of the CDR3: TGTGCCAGCAGGCAGACAGGGGGCTTTAACTATGGCTACACCTTC. Residues: CASRQTGGFNYGYTF.

CDR3 bases: TGTGCCAGCAGCTTAGACGCCAGCGGGGTCTACGAGCAGTACTTC. It translates to CASSLDASGVYEQYF. The chain combines TRBV11-3 with TRBJ2-7; 7 nucleotides agree with TRBD2. Unmatched junction bases numbered 5, after V lost 0 bases and J lost 3 bases. This CDR3 has 15 residues. From germline, CDR1 is SGHNT and CDR2 YENEEA.